These T cell receptor beta chains were read from a single sample in a study of CD8+ T cells in alopecia areata. Only in-frame clones appear in the TCRdb table, and some are missing; sequencing was by immunoSEQ multiplex PCR. The sample carries under 70,000 clones, almost 97% recorded once. The material was CD8+ T cells sorted from blood, obtained at week 0. The receptors come from a human donor with alopecia areata. Each CDR3 is given with its conserved first and last residue. The D gene is left open where the match is weak. Expanded clones get a size class; other rows say once, few or many, or leave the size out.

V gene	clone size	D gene	J gene	CDR3 protein	CDR3 DNA
TRBV7-9	NA	TRBD1	TRBJ2-1	CASSSLDRGSYNEQFF	TGTGCCAGCAGCTCCCTGGACAGGGGTTCCTACAATGAGCAGTTCTTC
TRBV27	NA	TRBD1	TRBJ1-1	CASSLSANRGLNTEAFF	TGTGCCAGCAGTTTATCAGCGAACAGGGGGCTAAACACTGAAGCTTTCTTT
TRBV6-5	NA	NA	TRBJ2-1	CASSSVGAARYNEQFF	TGTGCCAGCAGTTCCGTAGGGGCAGCTCGTTACAATGAGCAGTTCTTC
TRBV9	NA	TRBD1	TRBJ2-3	CASSEGQGGADTQYF	TGTGCCAGCAGCGAAGGACAGGGGGGCGCAGATACGCAGTATTTT
TRBV6-1	NA	NA	TRBJ2-7	CASSESLSYEQYF	TGTGCCAGCAGTGAAAGTCTTTCCTACGAGCAGTACTTC
TRBV6-1	NA	NA	TRBJ2-3	CASSEATGYTDTQYF	TGTGCCAGCAGTGAAGCCACAGGTTACACAGATACGCAGTATTTT
TRBV5-5	NA	NA	TRBJ2-7	CASSYGPKTYEQYF	TGTGCCAGCAGCTACGGACCCAAAACCTACGAGCAGTACTTC
TRBV29-1	NA	TRBD1	TRBJ2-7	CSVEDRGPLEQYF	TGCAGCGTTGAAGACAGGGGGCCCCTCGAGCAGTACTTC
TRBV25-1	once	NA	TRBJ1-1	CASSSLAGLTEAFF	TGTGCCAGCAGTTCACTTGCGGGGTTGACTGAAGCTTTCTTT
TRBV5-1	NA	NA	TRBJ1-1	CASSLVRATEAFF	TGCGCCAGCAGCTTGGTCAGGGCCACTGAAGCTTTCTTT
TRBV7-9	once	TRBD1	TRBJ1-2	CASRGTGWNGYTF	TGTGCCAGCAGAGGGACAGGGTGGAATGGCTACACCTTC
TRBV7-6	NA	NA	TRBJ2-7	CASSLGSGTYEQYF	TGTGCCAGCAGCTTAGGCTCAGGGACCTACGAGCAGTACTTC
TRBV11-2	NA	TRBD1	TRBJ2-1	CASITQGQGAGNEQFF	TGTGCCAGCATCACCCAGGGACAGGGGGCTGGTAATGAGCAGTTCTTC
TRBV5-6	NA	NA	TRBJ2-3	CASSIGGGAADTQYF	TGTGCCAGCAGCATAGGAGGGGGCGCGGCAGATACGCAGTATTTT
TRBV29-1	NA	TRBD1	TRBJ2-5	CSVDVGTGGDETQYF	TGCAGCGTTGACGTGGGGACAGGGGGCGATGAGACCCAGTACTTC
TRBV11-2	once	TRBD2	TRBJ2-5	CASSLDPSGDLYQETQYF	TGTGCCAGCAGCTTAGACCCTAGCGGGGACCTGTACCAAGAGACCCAGTACTTC
TRBV4-2	NA	NA	TRBJ2-3	CASSQNRASTDTQYF	TGTGCCAGCAGCCAAAACAGGGCTAGCACAGATACGCAGTATTTT
TRBV21-1	NA	NA	TRBJ2-7	CASGGEDGDYEQYF	TGTGCCAGCGGGGGGGAGGACGGAGACTACGAGCAGTACTTC
TRBV2	NA	NA	TRBJ2-5	CASSDGIVIQETQYF	TGTGCCAGCAGCGACGGTATAGTGATTCAAGAGACCCAGTACTTC
TRBV4-2	few	NA	TRBJ2-2	CASSQDRSGNTGELFF	TGTGCCAGCAGCCAAGATCGGAGCGGGAACACCGGGGAGCTGTTTTTT
TRBV7-9	once	NA	TRBJ2-3	CASSLGADTQYF	TGTGCCAGCAGCTTAGGGGCAGATACGCAGTATTTT
TRBV7-9	once	TRBD1	TRBJ2-7	CASSLAASDRGLSSYEQYF	TGTGCCAGCAGCTTAGCTGCATCGGACAGGGGGCTGAGCTCCTACGAGCAGTACTTC
TRBV5-5	NA	NA	TRBJ2-5	CASSPYGTPGETQYF	TGTGCCAGCAGTCCGTACGGGACCCCGGGGGAGACCCAGTACTTC
TRBV4-1	NA	TRBD2	TRBJ2-2	CASSRRTSATGELFF	TGCGCCAGCAGCCGAAGGACTAGCGCCACCGGGGAGCTGTTTTTT
TRBV4-3	NA	NA	TRBJ2-3	CASSQDLGRSDTQYF	TGCGCCAGCAGCCAAGATCTCGGCCGGTCAGATACGCAGTATTTT
TRBV6-1	NA	NA	TRBJ2-7	CASSWGVGIDEQYF	TGTGCCAGCAGTTGGGGGGTCGGTATCGACGAGCAGTACTTC
TRBV6-6	NA	NA	TRBJ2-7	CASGKRTEYEQYF	TGTGCCAGCGGTAAACGGACGGAGTACGAGCAGTACTTC
TRBV7-2	NA	TRBD2	TRBJ2-2	CASSLDLLAADTGELFF	TGTGCCAGCAGCTTAGATCTACTAGCGGCAGACACCGGGGAGCTGTTTTTT
TRBV5-6	NA	NA	TRBJ2-1	CASSLEADSSYNEQFF	TGTGCCAGCAGCTTGGAGGCTGACAGCTCCTACAATGAGCAGTTCTTC
TRBV10-3	once	NA	TRBJ2-5	CAISTGGTQETQYF	TGTGCCATCAGTACTGGGGGGACTCAAGAGACCCAGTACTTC
TRBV4-1	NA	NA	TRBJ2-3	CASSQERGATDTQYF	TGCGCCAGCAGCCAAGAAAGGGGGGCCACAGATACGCAGTATTTT
TRBV4-1	once	NA	TRBJ1-1	CASSPLGRGNTEAFF	TGCGCCAGCAGCCCCTTAGGACGGGGGAACACTGAAGCTTTCTTT
TRBV5-1	NA	NA	TRBJ1-5	CASSLAGNQPQHF	TGCGCCAGCAGCTTGGCGGGGAATCAGCCCCAGCATTTT
TRBV7-2	NA	TRBD2	TRBJ2-7	CASSTSGQGGYEQYF	TGTGCCAGCAGCACTAGCGGTCAAGGGGGCTACGAGCAGTACTTC
TRBV7-2	NA	NA	TRBJ2-1	CASSPHPYSYNEQFF	TGTGCCAGCAGTCCACACCCTTACTCCTACAATGAGCAGTTCTTC
TRBV6-6	NA	NA	TRBJ1-6	CASSYSGWNSPLHF	TGTGCCAGCAGTTACTCCGGGTGGAATTCACCCCTCCACTTT
TRBV7-6	NA	NA	TRBJ2-5	CASSFEANDQETQYF	TGTGCCAGCAGCTTTGAGGCCAACGACCAAGAGACCCAGTACTTC
TRBV5-6	NA	TRBD2	TRBJ2-1	CASSSGLAGEGSYNEQFF	TGTGCCAGCAGCTCCGGACTAGCGGGGGAGGGCTCCTACAATGAGCAGTTCTTC
TRBV19	NA	TRBD2	TRBJ2-5	CASSTPGTSGAPYQETQYF	TGTGCCAGTAGTACCCCCGGGACTAGCGGGGCCCCGTACCAAGAGACCCAGTACTTC
TRBV7-2	once	NA	TRBJ2-2	CASSLASGTGELFF	TGTGCCAGCAGCTTAGCCTCAGGGACCGGGGAGCTGTTTTTT
TRBV5-6	NA	NA	TRBJ2-1	CASRVDRRGDNEQFF	TGTGCCAGCAGGGTCGACAGACGAGGGGACAATGAGCAGTTCTTC